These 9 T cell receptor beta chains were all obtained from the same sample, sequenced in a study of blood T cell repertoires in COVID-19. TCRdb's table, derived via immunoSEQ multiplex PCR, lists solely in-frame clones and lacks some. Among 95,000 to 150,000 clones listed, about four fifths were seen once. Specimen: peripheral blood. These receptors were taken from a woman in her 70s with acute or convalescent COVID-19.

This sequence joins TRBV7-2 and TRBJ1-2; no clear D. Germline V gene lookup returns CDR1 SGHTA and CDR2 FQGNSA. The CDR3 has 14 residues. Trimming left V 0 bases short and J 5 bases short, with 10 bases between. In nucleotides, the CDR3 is TGTGCCAGCAGCTTAGCGGCAGGCCTGTATGGCTACACCTTC. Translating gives CASSLAAGLYGYTF.

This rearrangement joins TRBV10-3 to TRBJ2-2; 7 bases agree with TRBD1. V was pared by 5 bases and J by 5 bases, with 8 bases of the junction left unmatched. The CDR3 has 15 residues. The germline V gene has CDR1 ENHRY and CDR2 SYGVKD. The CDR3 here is CAISRQGRRTGELFF. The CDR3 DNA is TGTGCCATCAGTAGACAGGGTCGTCGTACCGGGGAGCTGTTTTTT.

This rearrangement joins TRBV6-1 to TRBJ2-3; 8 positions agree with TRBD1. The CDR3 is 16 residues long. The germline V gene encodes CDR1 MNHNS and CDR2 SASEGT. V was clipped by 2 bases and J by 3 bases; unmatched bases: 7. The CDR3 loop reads CASSEITGGRTDTQYF. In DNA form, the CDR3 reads TGTGCCAGCAGTGAAATAACAGGGGGGCGTACAGATACGCAGTATTTT.

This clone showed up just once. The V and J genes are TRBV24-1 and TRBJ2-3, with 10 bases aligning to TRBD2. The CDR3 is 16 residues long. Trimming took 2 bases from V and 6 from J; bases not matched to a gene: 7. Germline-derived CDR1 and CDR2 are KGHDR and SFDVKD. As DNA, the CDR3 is TGTGCCACCAGTGATTCGAAGCGGGGGGGCTTTGATACGCAGTATTTT. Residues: CATSDSKRGGFDTQYF.

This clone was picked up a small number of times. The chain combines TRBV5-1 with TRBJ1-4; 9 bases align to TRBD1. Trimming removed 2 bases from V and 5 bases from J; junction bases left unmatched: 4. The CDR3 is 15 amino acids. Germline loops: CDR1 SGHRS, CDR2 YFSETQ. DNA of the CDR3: TGCGCCAGCAGCTTTGTGGGGACAGGGAATGAAAAACTGTTTTTT. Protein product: CASSFVGTGNEKLFF.

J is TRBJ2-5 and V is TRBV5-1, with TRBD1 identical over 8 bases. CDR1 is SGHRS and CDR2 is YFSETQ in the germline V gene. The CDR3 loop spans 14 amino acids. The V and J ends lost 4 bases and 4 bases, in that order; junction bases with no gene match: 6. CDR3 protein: CASSTTGVVETQYF. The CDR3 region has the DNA TGCGCCAGCAGCACGACAGGGGTGGTAGAGACCCAGTACTTC. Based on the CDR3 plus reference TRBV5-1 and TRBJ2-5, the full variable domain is KAGVTQTPRYLIKTRGQQVTLSCSPISGHRSVSWYQQTPGQGLQFLFEYFSETQRNKGNFPGRFSGRQFSNSRSEMNVSTLELGDSALYLCASSTTGVVETQYFGPGTRLLVL.

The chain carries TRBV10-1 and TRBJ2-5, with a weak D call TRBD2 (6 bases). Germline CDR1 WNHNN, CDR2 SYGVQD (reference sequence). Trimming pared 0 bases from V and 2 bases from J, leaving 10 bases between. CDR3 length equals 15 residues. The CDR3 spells CASSESLGGQETQYF. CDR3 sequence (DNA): TGCGCCAGCAGTGAGTCCTTGGGGGGACAAGAGACCCAGTACTTC.

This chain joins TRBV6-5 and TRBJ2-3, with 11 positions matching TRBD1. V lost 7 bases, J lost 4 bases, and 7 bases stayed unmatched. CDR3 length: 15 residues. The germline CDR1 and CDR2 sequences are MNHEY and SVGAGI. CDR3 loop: CASITGTGGSDTQYF. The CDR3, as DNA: TGTGCCAGCATTACCGGGACAGGGGGTTCAGATACGCAGTATTTT.

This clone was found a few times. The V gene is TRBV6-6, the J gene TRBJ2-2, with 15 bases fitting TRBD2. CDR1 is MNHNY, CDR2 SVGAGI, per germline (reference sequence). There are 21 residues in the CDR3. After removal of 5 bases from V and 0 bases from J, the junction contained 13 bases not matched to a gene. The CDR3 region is CASSRYRTSGGAAPNTGELFF. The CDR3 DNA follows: TGTGCCAGCAGTCGTTACAGGACTAGCGGGGGGGCCGCCCCGAACACCGGGGAGCTGTTTTTT.